The rows below give T cell receptor beta chains drawn from one sample of a study of cytotoxic CD8 clonotypes in ibrutinib-treated CLL. Generated by immunoSEQ multiplex PCR, the TCRdb table keeps only in-frame clones and is missing some. The sample yields approximately 20,000 clones, roughly 80% seen once. The material sequenced was PBMCs, taken before ibrutinib treatment. The receptors come from a human donor with chronic lymphocytic leukemia. Both conserved end residues are part of each CDR3. A D gene is named only where the DNA matches it firmly. Only some rows state a clone size, as once, few, many or a class for expanded clones.

TRBJ2-1,-,TRBV14,-,CASSQDLGRTQFF,TGTGCCAGCAGCCAAGATTTGGGGAGGACCCAGTTCTTC
TRBJ2-1,TRBD2,TRBV9,once,CASNPTGGASYNEQFF,TGTGCCAGCAACCCTACCGGGGGGGCCTCCTACAATGAGCAGTTCTTC
TRBJ2-5,-,TRBV11-2,-,CASLKDWNMGETQYF,TGTGCCAGCCTGAAGGATTGGAATATGGGGGAGACCCAGTACTTC
TRBJ2-1,TRBD2,TRBV7-3,-,CASSLAGSGGPNEQFF,TGTGCCAGCAGCTTAGCTGGTAGCGGGGGGCCCAATGAGCAGTTCTTC
TRBJ1-5,-,TRBV7-2,once,CASSSGGRGDQPQHF,TGTGCCAGCAGCTCCGGCGGGAGGGGCGATCAGCCCCAGCATTTT
TRBJ1-5,TRBD1,TRBV27,-,CASSPLTGTGGVGQPQHF,TGTGCCAGCAGTCCCCTTACCGGGACAGGGGGGGTCGGTCAGCCCCAGCATTTT
TRBJ2-5,-,TRBV5-1,-,CASSLRDSGRGEETQYF,TGCGCCAGCAGCTTGAGGGACTCCGGAAGGGGAGAAGAGACCCAGTACTTC
TRBJ2-3,-,TRBV11-1,-,CASSLAALTDTQYF,TGTGCCAGCAGCTTAGCTGCGTTGACAGATACGCAGTATTTT
TRBJ2-4,TRBD2,TRBV15,-,CATSRGKTGGIQYF,TGTGCCACCAGCAGAGGCAAGACGGGGGGCATTCAGTACTTC
TRBJ2-5,TRBD2,TRBV5-6,-,CASSLAGGNALETQYF,TGTGCCAGCAGCTTGGCCGGGGGGAACGCGTTAGAGACCCAGTACTTC
TRBJ2-7,TRBD1,TRBV7-9,-,CASSLVGTGDSYEQYF,TGTGCCAGCAGCTTAGTTGGGACAGGGGACTCCTACGAGCAGTACTTC
TRBJ1-5,-,TRBV18,-,CASSRDTILDQPQHF,TGTGCCAGCTCACGAGACACCATCCTTGATCAGCCCCAGCATTTT
TRBJ2-2,-,TRBV7-6,once,CASSPLASAGELFF,TGTGCCAGCAGCCCCCTTGCGAGCGCCGGGGAGCTGTTTTTT
TRBJ1-1,-,TRBV6-8,-,CASSYGGGNTEAFF,TGTGCCAGCAGTTACGGTGGCGGGAACACTGAAGCTTTCTTT
TRBJ2-7,-,TRBV2,-,CASSDLDLYEQYF,TGTGCCAGCAGTGACTTGGACCTCTACGAGCAGTACTTC
TRBJ2-2,TRBD1,TRBV2,-,CASSGPGGSNTGELFF,TGTGCCAGCAGCGGTCCAGGGGGCTCTAACACCGGGGAGCTGTTTTTT
TRBJ1-2,-,TRBV7-9,-,CASSLGSYGYTF,TGTGCCAGCAGCTTGGGATCCTATGGCTACACCTTC
TRBJ2-7,-,TRBV29-1,-,CSVEAGISYEQYF,TGCAGCGTTGAGGCGGGGATCTCCTACGAGCAGTACTTC
TRBJ2-3,TRBD2,TRBV9,once,CASSATSGQADTQYF,TGTGCCAGCAGCGCAACTAGCGGGCAAGCAGATACGCAGTATTTT
TRBJ1-1,TRBD1,TRBV10-3,-,CAISARGQGDPEAFF,TGTGCCATCAGTGCCCGGGGACAGGGAGACCCTGAAGCTTTCTTT
TRBJ1-3,-,TRBV15,-,CASSAGSRNTIYF,TGTGCCTCGAGTGCGGGGAGTAGAAACACCATATATTTT
TRBJ1-5,TRBD1,TRBV30,-,CAWSGQGDQPQHF,TGTGCCTGGAGTGGACAGGGCGATCAGCCCCAGCATTTT
TRBJ2-7,TRBD1,TRBV2,-,CASSHRDRGLIEQYF,TGTGCCAGCAGCCACCGGGACAGGGGGCTAATCGAGCAGTACTTC